This T cell receptor beta chain appears in the sequencing data of a study of cytomegalovirus exposure and HLA in healthy donors. Notes on the study in general: The sole available immune exposure information was CMV serostatus.

CDR3 length equals 14 residues. V gave up 3 bases and J gave up 8 bases, with 13 bases separating them. The germline V gene has CDR1 LNHDA and CDR2 SQIVND (reference sequence). A remark on this clone: Its target is unknown.

13 Jbeta primers and 60 Vbeta primers were used for the PCR. Repertoires were generated with immunoSEQ multiplex PCR, while TCRdb's copy carries only in-frame clones and drops some. Among 100,000 or so clones, around 79% were seen once, and the ten largest hold 1.5% to 2%. V is TRBV19 and J is TRBJ1-4; possible D gene TRBD1, 5 bases. The sequencing sample was made of PBMCs. The source is a woman between 40 and 55 years old in good health and CMV-seronegative. The CDR3 region has the DNA TGTGCCAGTAGTATCCGCAGGGAGGGGGAAAAACTGTTTTTT. This sequence encodes CASSIRREGEKLFF.